The 27 T cell receptor beta chains in this list originate from one sample, sequenced in a study of T cell repertoires in cytomegalovirus infection. TCRdb reanalysed the reads using MiXCR and keeps one entry per CDR3 protein. This table has about 920,000 distinct CDR3 sequences, roughly 31% appearing once. No antigen has been assigned to these receptors. This specimen was cultured CD8+ T cells from PBMCs, taken from culture after CMV antigen stimulation. The receptors originated from a human donor in good health (CMV status not recorded). Some clones in this sample may be carry-over from other donors' samples.

V is TRBV27 and J is TRBJ1-2; 9 bases map to TRBD1. V lost 5 bases, J lost 7 bases, and 8 bases stayed unmatched. Germline V gives CDR1 MNHEY, CDR2 SMNVEV (reference sequence). This CDR3 has 14 amino acids. CDR3 loop: CASSLTGGIPGYTF. CDR3 nucleotides: TGTGCCAGCAGTCTGACAGGGGGAATTCCTGGCTACACCTTC.

This clonotype was counted a few times. The chain recombines TRBV7-6 with TRBJ2-3; 13 positions agree with TRBD2. The CDR3 is made up of 19 amino acids. V shed 3 bases and J 3 bases; nucleotides not matched to a gene: 12. Germline V CDR1 and CDR2: SGHVS, FNYEAQ. This CDR3 reads CASSFARLAGGRATDTQYF. Here the CDR3 DNA reads TGTGCCAGCAGCTTCGCGCGACTAGCGGGGGGACGAGCTACAGATACGCAGTATTTT.

Details on this clonotype: Just one base apart from a much larger clone, this may be a read error. The V call is TRBV28, the J call TRBJ2-7; weak D call: TRBD1 (6 bases). Germline V CDR1 and CDR2: MDHEN, SYDVKM. The CDR3 has 13 amino acids. As DNA, the CDR3 is TGTGCCAACAGTCTAGGGGGTACCTACGAGCAGTACGTC. Its protein product is CANSLGGTYEQYV.

This clonotype was found a few times. The chain is built from TRBV5-4 and TRBJ2-1, with D uncertain. Germline V gene sequence: CDR1 SGHNT, CDR2 YYREEE (reference sequence). Trimming shortened V by 2 bases and J by 8 bases, and 8 bases separated the two germline ends. The CDR3 runs to 12 residues. CDR3 protein: CASSFGVDEQFF. The CDR3 DNA is TGTGCCAGCAGCTTCGGTGTAGATGAGCAGTTCTTC.

A remark on this clonotype: Being one base from a much bigger clone, this may be a read error. The chain combines TRBV7-2 with TRBJ2-6; TRBD1 matches 7 bases. This CDR3 contains 22 residues. Per germline, CDR1 SGHTA and CDR2 FQGNSA. CDR3 sequence (DNA): TGTGCCAACAGCCTATATTTAGGGGGCACAAACCATATACGCTCTGGGGCCAACGTCCTGACTTTC. This gives the protein CANSLYLGGTNHIRSGANVLTF.

This clonotype was counted between two and nine times. The chain carries TRBV6-1 and TRBJ2-1; 9 bases map to TRBD2. CDR1 and CDR2 (germline): MNHNS, SASEGT. V trimming: 5 bases; J trimming: 4 bases; junction bases outside the gene matches: 15. The CDR3 sequence is 18 residues long. The CDR3 region has the DNA TGTGCCAGCAGTCCCATCGAAACCTTAGCGGGGGTTTACAATGAGCAGTTCTTC. Translated: CASSPIETLAGVYNEQFF.

This clonotype was recorded a few times. This rearrangement joins TRBV4-1 to TRBJ2-7, with D perhaps matching TRBD2 (5 bases). Germline V lookup: CDR1 MGHRA, CDR2 YSYEKL. The ends were cut back, 4 bases at V and 6 bases at J, with 13 bases in the middle. CDR3 size: 13 residues. As DNA, the CDR3 is TGCGCCAGCAGCCTAGAACGGGGTCCCGAGCAGTACTTC. It is translated as CASSLERGPEQYF.

The chain has TRBV20-1 and TRBJ2-7; D not certain. The CDR3 sequence is 16 residues long. V lost 6 bases and J 0 bases, leaving 21 bases between the germline ends. Looked up from germline, CDR1 is DFQATT and CDR2 is SNEGSKA (reference sequence). CDR3 coding DNA: TGCAGTGCCCCGGAAGGGTTCGGCCTAAGCTCCTACGAGCAGTACGTC. As protein: CSAPEGFGLSSYEQYV.

The rearrangement joins TRBV7-9 to TRBJ2-1; 9 bases line up with TRBD2. V trimming: 3 bases; J trimming: 8 bases; junction bases outside the gene matches: 11. CDR3 size: 16 residues. From germline, CDR1 is SEHNR and CDR2 FQNEAQ (reference sequence). The CDR3 here is CASSFPLAGAGDEQFF. The CDR3 DNA is TGTGCCAGCAGCTTTCCTTTAGCGGGGGCGGGCGATGAGCAGTTCTTC.

A note on this clonotype: This may be a read error, as it is one base from a much larger clone. Because the CDR3 is missing its conserved closing phenylalanine or tryptophan, this is likely a read error. The DNA of the CDR3 is TGTGCCAGCAGCTTCGATCAGGGCTATGGCTACACCTAC. Translated: CASSFDQGYGYTY. The chain recombines TRBV7-9 with TRBJ1-2, with TRBD1 as a possible D gene (5 bases). Germline V gene data show CDR1 as SEHNR and CDR2 as FQNEAQ (reference sequence). The CDR3 consists of 13 residues. V was cut by 3 bases and J by 4 bases, with 9 bases left in between.

Ten or more counts support this clonotype. The chain links TRBV7-2 to TRBJ1-3; D call uncertain. Germline CDR1 and CDR2: SGHTA and FQGNSA. V shed 5 bases and J shed 0 bases, with 11 bases lying between them. CDR3 length: 15 amino acids. CDR3 nucleotide sequence: TGTGCCAGCAGCCCGGACGGATACTCTGGAAACACCATATATTTT. It codes for CASSPDGYSGNTIYF.

This clonotype was detected a few times. The V call is TRBV11-2, the J call TRBJ2-3; D is undetermined. The CDR3 length is 16 residues. V was cut by 2 bases and J by 4 bases, with 16 bases left in between. Germline CDR1 and CDR2: SGHAT and FQNNGV. The chain's CDR3 is CASSLKAFLGSDTQYF. The CDR3 DNA sequence: TGTGCCAGCAGCTTAAAAGCGTTTCTTGGGTCAGATACGCAGTATTTT.

This sequence joins TRBV23-1 and TRBJ1-1, with D uncertain. TRBV23-1 is marked as an open reading frame, function uncertain. Trimming cost V 2 bases and J 1 base, with 5 bases left between them. The CDR3 sequence is 13 residues long. CDR3 nucleotide sequence: TGCGCCAGCAGTCAACAGAGGAACACTGAAGCTTTCTTT. Residues: CASSQQRNTEAFF.

V is TRBV7-6 and J is TRBJ2-5, with TRBD2 matching over 12 bases. This CDR3 comprises 18 residues. The V gene's germline CDR1 is SGHVS and CDR2 FNYEAQ. J lost 4 bases, V lost 1 base, and 10 bases had no gene match. CDR3 DNA: TGTGCCAGCAGCTTAGGTAGACTAGCGGGGGCCCAGGGAGAGACCCAGTACTTC. This translates into CASSLGRLAGAQGETQYF.

This clonotype was seen more than once but under ten times. The chain links TRBV12-3 or TRBV12-4 to TRBJ1-3; D perhaps matches TRBD1 (5 bases). This CDR3 has 16 residues. Between the trimmed V and J ends, which lost 6 bases and 1 base, there was a span of 16 bases. The CDR3 DNA follows: TGTGCCAGCAGGGTCAGTGGCAGGGAGTCTGGAAACACCATATATTTT. Its translation is CASRVSGRESGNTIYF.

The genes are TRBV27 and TRBJ1-2; D not resolved. CDR3 length equals 14 residues. Germline CDR1 reads MNHEY; CDR2 reads SMNVEV (reference sequence). The V gene lost 3 bases and the J gene lost 8 bases, with 16 bases spanning the gap. The CDR3 DNA follows: TGTGCCAGCAGTTTTGGCCTATCCCAGGAAGGCTACACCTTC. This codes for CASSFGLSQEGYTF.

This clonotype has a handful of counts. V and J are TRBV7-8 and TRBJ2-7; D is uncertain. In germline, CDR1 is SGHVS, CDR2 FQNEAQ. This CDR3 has 13 amino acids. Trimming left V 2 bases short and J 7 bases short, with 12 bases between. The CDR3 protein is CASSLTTFREQYF. The CDR3 DNA follows: TGTGCCAGCAGCTTAACAACCTTTCGGGAGCAGTACTTC.

This sequence joins TRBV24-1 and TRBJ2-2; D gene unclear. The length of the CDR3 is 15 residues. V was cut by 4 bases and J by 3 bases, with 11 bases left in between. Germline values: CDR1 KGHDR, CDR2 SFDVKD. The DNA for the CDR3 is TGTGCCACCAGTGACGTTGCCCGGGACACCGGGGAGCTGTTTTTT. It codes for CATSDVARDTGELFF.

This clonotype was detected only once. This chain uses TRBV19 with TRBJ1-2; no definite D call. The germline V gene encodes CDR1 LNHDA and CDR2 SQIVND (reference sequence). With 1 base removed from V and 6 bases from J, the gap between germline ends came to 12 bases. The CDR3 extends over 14 amino acids. The CDR3 protein is CASSIAPGSDGYTF. Written as DNA, the CDR3 is TGTGCCAGTAGTATAGCTCCGGGTAGCGATGGCTACACCTTC.

V usage is TRBV19 and J usage is TRBJ2-5; tentative D call: TRBD1 (5 bases). V lost 7 bases to trimming and J lost 4 bases, with 16 bases between them. Germline V gene data show CDR1 as LNHDA and CDR2 as SQIVND (reference sequence). The CDR3 loop spans 14 amino acids. The CDR3 protein is CASKEGAYLETQYF. DNA of the CDR3: TGTGCCAGTAAGGAAGGGGCCTACCTAGAGACCCAGTACTTC.

Ten or more counts support this clonotype. The chain uses TRBV5-4 and TRBJ2-5, with D perhaps matching TRBD2 (7 bases). Trimming took 3 bases from V and 5 from J, leaving 20 bases between them. CDR3 size: 16 residues. The germline gives CDR1 SGHNT, CDR2 YYREEE (reference sequence). The CDR3 nucleotides read TGTGCCAGCAGCTCGGCCCTAGGGGGGGTACGGGAGACCCAGTACTTC. Amino acids: CASSSALGGVRETQYF.

This clonotype was recorded at least ten times. The chain carries TRBV6-5 and TRBJ2-1; perhaps TRBD2 as D (5 bases). V lost 0 bases, J lost 5 bases, and 8 bases lay in between. CDR1 MNHEY and CDR2 SVGAGI come from the germline V gene. CDR3 length: 14 amino acids. In nucleotides, the CDR3 is TGTGCCAGCAGTTACTCACTAGAAAACAATGAGCAGTTCTTC. This encodes CASSYSLENNEQFF.

The J gene is TRBJ1-5, the V gene TRBV12-3 or TRBV12-4; 7 nucleotides align to TRBD1. V was clipped by 7 bases and J by 0 bases; unmatched bases: 9. This CDR3 region has 16 residues. The CDR3 spells CASTGTAPDSNQPQHF. CDR3 coding DNA: TGTGCCAGCACCGGGACAGCTCCAGATAGCAATCAGCCCCAGCATTTT.

This rearrangement joins TRBV6-8 to TRBJ2-7, with a weak D call TRBD1 (6 bases). Germline V CDR1 and CDR2: MNHGY, SAAAGT. This CDR3 comprises 13 residues. With 2 bases removed from V and 2 bases from J, the gap between germline ends came to 7 bases. The CDR3 protein is CASSYGTPYEQYF. CDR3 in DNA: TGTGCCAGCAGTTACGGGACACCCTACGAGCAGTACTTC.

This clonotype was counted a few times. This sequence joins TRBV7-8 and TRBJ2-7; 7 bases are a match to TRBD1. The CDR3 length is 16 residues. Germline V gives CDR1 SGHVS, CDR2 FQNEAQ. The V and J ends lost 5 bases and 0 bases, in that order; junction bases with no gene match: 10. CDR3 sequence reads: CASSAPSTGTSYEQYF. CDR3 DNA sequence: TGTGCCAGCAGCGCCCCGTCGACAGGGACCTCCTACGAGCAGTACTTC. Full variable domain (missing parts from reference TRBV7-8 and TRBJ2-7): GAGVSQSPRYKVAKRGQDVALRCDPISGHVSLFWYQQALGQGPEFLTYFQNEAQLDKSGLPSDRFFAERPEGSVSTLKIQRTQQEDSAVYLCASSAPSTGTSYEQYFGPGTRLTVT.

V usage is TRBV28 and J usage is TRBJ2-3; TRBD1 matches at 9 bases. The germline V gene encodes CDR1 MDHEN and CDR2 SYDVKM. The CDR3 has 16 residues. J was trimmed by 7 bases and V by 5 bases; bases with no gene match: 13. The CDR3 nucleotides read TGTGCCAGCAGTATAAAACCGGGACAGGGCCCGCATACGCAGTATTTT. Translating gives CASSIKPGQGPHTQYF.

V and J are TRBV6-4 and TRBJ2-1, with 14 bases matching TRBD2. CDR3 length equals 18 residues. Germline V gene lookup returns CDR1 MRHNA and CDR2 SNTAGT. J lost 6 bases, V lost 4 bases, and 11 bases had no gene match. This CDR3 is CASSATSGGAVYPNEQFF. The CDR3 DNA follows: TGTGCCAGCAGTGCGACTAGCGGGGGGGCGGTATACCCCAATGAGCAGTTCTTC.